The clone carrying this T cell receptor (beta chain) was recorded a few times. Its antigen is not identified. The sample contains more than one DNA sequence encoding this CDR3. The CDR3 is 13 amino acids. After removal of 3 bases from V and 5 bases from J, the junction contained 3 bases not matched to a gene. Germline loops: CDR1 GTSNPN, CDR2 SVGIG (reference sequence). These data come from a study of beta chain features in type 1 diabetes. Study at large: Examined across all samples were about 110,000,000 sorted cells.

Broader study findings: In these data, an HLA type influence on TCRB rearrangement remained unresolved. Type 1 diabetes patients showed a moderate but significant shortening of TCRB CDR3s in all four CD4+ subsets.

Stem cell-like memory, regulatory, central memory and naive CD4+ cells were sorted via CD45RO/CCR7/CD25/CD127/CD95/CD27. Purities in excess of 95% were seen in all sorted populations. Sequenced material consisted of expressed TCRB transcripts (all of the isolated RNA was reverse transcribed). Using immunoSEQ multiplex PCR, the repertoire was profiled, and TCRdb retains in-frame clones only, with some absent. The table includes nearly 700,000 clones, under 15% detected once. The source is a man between 18 and 35 years old with type 1 diabetes. Sequenced input: naive CD4+ T cells from blood. The chain joins TRBV30 to TRBJ1-5; 8 nucleotides line up with TRBD1. CDR3 nucleotides: TGTGCCTGGAGCAGGGGGCAGGATCAGCCCCAGCATTTT. Encoded protein: CAWSRGQDQPQHF.